A single sample is the source of the 2 T cell receptor beta chains below, sequenced in a study of radiotherapy plus CTLA-4 blockade in lung cancer. This table comes from immunoSEQ multiplex PCR, and its TCRdb copy is limited to in-frame clones, with some not included. Among about 110,000 clones listed, more than 75% were seen once. The sample in question was peripheral blood, obtained from a patient treated with radiotherapy plus ipilimumab. Receptors originate from a human donor with non-small cell lung cancer that progressed on radiotherapy plus ipilimumab. Some clones in this sample may be carry-over from other donors' samples.

V usage is TRBV4-1 and J usage is TRBJ2-7; 7 nucleotides line up with TRBD2. This CDR3 is built from 16 residues. In germline, CDR1 is MGHRA, CDR2 YSYEKL. V was pared by 3 bases and J by 3 bases, with 11 bases of the junction left unmatched. The CDR3 DNA is TGCGCCAGCAGCCACCGGCTGGGGGGGAGGGGCTACGAGCAGTACTTC. Amino acid sequence: CASSHRLGGRGYEQYF.

Points on this clone: In the same sample, other DNA sequences code for this CDR3. This chain connects TRBV7-3 to TRBJ2-5; 9 bases fit TRBD1. V shed 4 bases, J shed 5 bases, and the junction held 2 bases outside the gene matches. Germline V gene sequence: CDR1 SGHTA, CDR2 FQGTGA. This CDR3 has 13 amino acids. CDR3 nucleotides: TGTGCCAGCAGCTCTGGACAGGGGGAGACCCAGTACTTC. Its translation is CASSSGQGETQYF.